Sequencing of this T cell receptor beta chain was carried out in a study of blood T cell repertoires in COVID-19. Study at large: The cDNA or gDNA used as material had been derived from T cells, B-cell-depleted T cells, or PBMCs.

TCRdb's table, derived via immunoSEQ multiplex PCR, lists solely in-frame clones and lacks some. The sample comprises tens of thousands of clones, approximately 89% of which are singletons, and about 2% rests with the top ten. The germline V and J ends were trimmed by 2 bases and 6 bases, with 9 bases remaining between them. Germline lookup yields CDR1 SGHRS and CDR2 YFSETQ. The CDR3 sequence is 14 residues long. The sequence was obtained from a man over 45 with acute or convalescent COVID-19. The rearrangement joins TRBV5-1 to TRBJ1-6, with D hard to call. Sequenced sample: peripheral blood. The DNA of the CDR3 is TGCGCCAGCAGCTTCGGCCGGAGTAATTCACCCCTCCACTTT. As protein: CASSFGRSNSPLHF.